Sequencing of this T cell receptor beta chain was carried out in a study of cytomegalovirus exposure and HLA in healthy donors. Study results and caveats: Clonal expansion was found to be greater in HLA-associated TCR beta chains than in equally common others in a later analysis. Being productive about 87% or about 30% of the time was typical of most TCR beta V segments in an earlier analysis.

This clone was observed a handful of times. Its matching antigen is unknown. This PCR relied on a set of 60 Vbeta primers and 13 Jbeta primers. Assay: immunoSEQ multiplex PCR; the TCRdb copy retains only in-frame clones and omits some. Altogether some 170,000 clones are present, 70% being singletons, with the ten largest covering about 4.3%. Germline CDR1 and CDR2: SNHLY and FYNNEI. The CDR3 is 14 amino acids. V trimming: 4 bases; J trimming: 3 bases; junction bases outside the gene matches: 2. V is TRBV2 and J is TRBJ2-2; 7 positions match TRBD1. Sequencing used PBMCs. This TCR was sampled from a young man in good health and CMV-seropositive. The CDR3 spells CASSGQGDTGELFF. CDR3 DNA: TGTGCCAGCAGTGGGCAGGGGGACACCGGGGAGCTGTTTTTT.